This T cell receptor beta chain originates from a study of T-cell memory formation after mild COVID-19. Study-wide findings and caveats: Clones that contracted clustered mainly in CM and EM if CD4+ and in EMRA if CD8+. Clones from the second wave (peaking day 37) had unconfirmed SARS-CoV-2 specificity.

5'RACE primed from the constant segment yielded TCR alpha and TCR beta cDNA libraries bearing sample barcodes and UMIs. TCRdb itself ran the 5' RACE reads through MiXCR, one entry per CDR3 protein. Of fewer than 450,000 distinct CDR3 sequences listed, roughly 21% are singletons. About this clonotype: Its cognate antigen is unknown.

Sequenced: PBMCs or a T cell subset sorted from them (not recorded which). The receptor comes from an adult woman who had mild COVID-19 (a few samples of this study predate the infection). Cell type and time point are not known.

CDR3 in amino acids: CASSFTGSSNTEAFF. CDR3 sequence (DNA): TGCGCCAGCAGCTTTACAGGGAGTTCGAACACTGAAGCTTTCTTT. The J gene is TRBJ1-1, the V gene TRBV5-1; weak D call: TRBD1 (6 bases). The CDR3 extends over 15 amino acids. V lost 2 bases and J 1 base, leaving 12 bases between the germline ends. The V gene's germline CDR1 is SGHRS and CDR2 YFSETQ. Together with reference TRBV5-1 and TRBJ1-1, the CDR3 gives the full variable domain: KAGVTQTPRYLIKTRGQQVTLSCSPISGHRSVSWYQQTPGQGLQFLFEYFSETQRNKGNFPGRFSGRQFSNSRSEMNVSTLELGDSALYLCASSFTGSSNTEAFFGQGTRLTVV.